This T cell receptor (beta chain) was identified in a study of lymphopenia after photon versus proton radiotherapy. Germline V gene data show CDR1 as SGHNT and CDR2 as YYREEE (reference sequence). V lost 4 bases, J lost 3 bases, and 5 bases stayed unmatched. This CDR3 spans 14 amino acids. The repertoire was sequenced with immunoSEQ multiplex PCR; TCRdb's copy has only in-frame clones and lacks some. The table has 60,000 to 75,000 clones, around 88% seen once; the top ten hold approximately 2.2%. The sample was peripheral blood, taken from a patient treated with photon-based radiotherapy. The chain has TRBV5-4 and TRBJ2-7, with 9 bases matching TRBD1. This TCR was recovered from a man between 40 and 49 years old with gastric cancer. The CDR3 loop reads CASSRRTGDYEQYF. The CDR3, as DNA: TGTGCCAGCAGCCGCCGGACAGGGGACTACGAGCAGTACTTC.